Below, 10 T cell receptor beta chains from the same sample are listed, as sequenced in a study of beta chain features in type 1 diabetes (dated by TCRdb to 2016 to 2019). General conclusions and limits of the study: Type 1 diabetes patients showed a moderate but significant shortening of TCRB CDR3 length in all four CD4+ subsets.

Library preparation was by the immunoSEQ multiplex PCR assay. All of the isolated RNA was reverse transcribed with the High Capacity cDNA Reverse Transcription Kit, so expressed TCRB transcripts were sequenced. Entries here come from immuneACCESS through TCRdb and include only in-frame sequences with V and J called. Some clones fail to appear in such tables; in the studies checked, an unresolved V gene covers under half of the shortfall, and the cause of the remainder is unknown. The sample table contains about 260,000 clones; only one count was recorded for 20% of them. Of the sample, 0.028% falls within the top ten clones. No cognate antigen is known for these TCRs. Sequenced input: naive CD4+ T cells from blood. The cell subset or site label of this sample denotes: true naive CD4+ T cells. Every receptor here comes from a woman between 40 and 55 years old with type 1 diabetes.

V gene TRBV28 combines with J gene TRBJ2-2, with D maybe TRBD1 (6 bases). CDR3 length: 16 residues. Germline V CDR1 and CDR2: MDHEN, SYDVKM. V lost 5 bases and J 0 bases, leaving 13 bases between the germline ends. DNA of the CDR3: TGTGCCAGCAGTAACCAGGGGAGCTCGAACACCGGGGAGCTGTTTTTT. It is translated as CASSNQGSSNTGELFF.

This clone appeared a single time. The chain is built from TRBV27 and TRBJ1-1; the D gene is possibly TRBD1 (5 bases). The CDR3 length is 13 residues. The ends were cut back, 6 bases at V and 5 bases at J, with 13 bases in the middle. CDR1 and CDR2 from the germline V gene are MNHEY and SMNVEV (reference sequence). DNA for the CDR3: TGTGCCAGCAGCCGAACGACAGCGACTGAAGCTTTCTTT. Translating gives CASSRTTATEAFF.

This clone turned up a few times. The V call is TRBV7-8, the J call TRBJ1-2; a weak D match, TRBD1 (5 bases). Trimming removed 5 bases at V and 5 bases at J, with 9 bases between. The V gene's germline CDR1 is SGHVS and CDR2 FQNEAQ. The length of the CDR3 is 12 residues. Here the CDR3 DNA reads TGTGCCAGCAGCGTACAGGATTATGGCTACACCTTC. This sequence encodes CASSVQDYGYTF.

The chain joins TRBV28 to TRBJ1-2, with D perhaps TRBD1 (5 bases). V lost 5 bases to trimming and J lost 1 base, with 20 bases between them. This CDR3 contains 17 residues. Germline lookup yields CDR1 MDHEN and CDR2 SYDVKM. The CDR3 region is CASSLSPSTVFNYGYTF. The CDR3 coding sequence is TGTGCCAGCAGTCTAAGCCCTTCGACAGTCTTTAACTATGGCTACACCTTC.

For the CDR3, the DNA is TGCAGCGTTGAGGAGAGCTCTGGAAACACCATATATTTT. Protein sequence: CSVEESSGNTIYF. The chain couples TRBV29-1 to TRBJ1-3; D not certain. The ends were cut back, 3 bases at V and 0 bases at J, with 6 bases in the middle. The CDR3 is 13 residues long. Germline V gene data show CDR1 as SQVTM and CDR2 as ANQGSEA.

This clone has just a few counts. The chain uses TRBV5-1 and TRBJ2-1, with TRBD1 matching over 9 bases. The CDR3 has 15 residues. Per germline, CDR1 SGHRS and CDR2 YFSETQ. With 4 bases clipped from V and 2 bases from J, the junction kept 4 bases outside the gene matches. CDR3 sequence (DNA): TGCGCCAGCAGCAGTGGGACAGGGCCCTACAATGAGCAGTTCTTC. It yields the protein CASSSGTGPYNEQFF.

This chain connects TRBV28 to TRBJ2-7; 7 nucleotides align to TRBD1. Germline lookup yields CDR1 MDHEN and CDR2 SYDVKM. The CDR3 spans 14 residues. V lost 8 bases to trimming and J lost 3 bases; unmatched junction nucleotides: 10. The CDR3, as DNA: TGTGCCAGCTTAACTCCGGGACAGCACTACGAGCAGTACTTC. This translates into CASLTPGQHYEQYF.

This chain connects TRBV5-4 to TRBJ2-6, with a weak D call TRBD2 (6 bases). The CDR3 consists of 15 residues. V gave up 4 bases and J gave up 0 bases, with 8 bases separating them. Per the germline V gene, CDR1 is SGHNT and CDR2 is YYREEE (reference sequence). In DNA, the CDR3 is TGTGCCAGCAGCCGTAGCGGCTCTGGGGCCAACGTCCTGACTTTC. Encoded protein: CASSRSGSGANVLTF.

This clone was counted between two and nine times. This sequence joins TRBV4-2 and TRBJ1-6, with no clear D. In germline, CDR1 is LGHNA, CDR2 YNFKEQ. The CDR3 runs to 15 residues. Deletions cut 0 bases from V and 4 bases from J, with 7 bases between. CDR3 in amino acids: CASSQDRSYNSPLHF. For the CDR3, the DNA is TGTGCCAGCAGCCAAGACAGGTCTTATAATTCACCCCTCCACTTT.

The table lists this clone with a few counts. This chain uses TRBV11-1 with TRBJ2-1, with D hard to call. The CDR3 runs 12 residues. Germline assignment: CDR1 SGHAT and CDR2 FQDESV (reference sequence). V was clipped by 5 bases and J by 8 bases, with 10 bases between them. CDR3 sequence reads: CASSIGSDEQFF. The CDR3 DNA follows: TGTGCCAGCAGCATTGGCAGCGATGAGCAGTTCTTC.